Each of the 23 T cell receptor beta chains below was sequenced from the same sample in a study of preoperative IRX-2 immunotherapy in early breast cancer. Treatment described: preoperative locoregional IRX-2 cytokine immunotherapy. The protocol was immunoSEQ multiplex PCR, while the TCRdb copy is restricted to in-frame clones and leaves out a portion. Among some 19,000 clones listed, 85% were seen once. This material consisted of lymph node tissue, taken after IRX-2 immunotherapy. The receptors stem from a human donor with breast cancer.

The gene calls are TRBV6-7 and TRBJ2-5; D perhaps matches TRBD2 (5 bases). TRBV6-7 is noted as an ORF with a role that remains uncertain. V was trimmed by 6 bases and J by 5 bases, leaving 7 bases between them. The CDR3 loop spans 11 amino acids. The CDR3 sequence is CASRQRETQYF. In DNA, the CDR3 is TGTGCCAGCAGGCAGCGGGAGACCCAGTACTTC.

The CDR3 sequence is CASSGVLGGHEKLFF. In DNA form, the CDR3 reads TGTGCCAGCAGTGGAGTGCTAGGGGGACATGAAAAACTGTTTTTT. The chain uses TRBV6-8 and TRBJ1-4, with D perhaps TRBD1 (6 bases). Trimming pared 5 bases from V and 6 bases from J, leaving 16 bases between. This CDR3 spans 15 amino acids. Germline assignment: CDR1 MNHGY and CDR2 SAAAGT.

CDR3 DNA sequence: TGTGCCAGTAGTATATTCCCCCGTGGTAGCGGGACCTACAATGAGCAGTTCTTC. Translated, it gives CASSIFPRGSGTYNEQFF. This sequence joins TRBV19 and TRBJ2-1; 8 bases are a match to TRBD2. CDR1 is LNHDA and CDR2 is SQIVND in the germline V gene (reference sequence). The CDR3 runs to 18 residues. The trim removed 2 bases at V and 2 bases at J, leaving 11 bases unmatched.

The chain uses TRBV7-4 and TRBJ2-1, with 7 bases aligning to TRBD2. Germline V CDR1 and CDR2: SGHVT, SQSDAQ. This CDR3 region has 13 residues. J was trimmed by 7 bases and V by 6 bases; bases with no gene match: 6. CDR3 in DNA: TGTGCCAGCAGTGTGGGACTAAATAATGAGCAGTTCTTC. This translates into CASSVGLNNEQFF.

Only a few counts were recorded for this clone. V is TRBV18 and J is TRBJ1-4; D unclear. Deletions cut 6 bases from V and 6 bases from J, with 11 bases between. CDR3 length equals 13 residues. Per germline, CDR1 KGHSH and CDR2 LQKENI. In nucleotides, the CDR3 is TGTGCCAGCTCCCAGGCGGGGTATGAAAAACTGTTTTTT. Encoded protein: CASSQAGYEKLFF.

This chain links TRBV19 with TRBJ1-2, with no clear D. CDR3 length: 18 amino acids. V was shortened by 0 bases and J by 4 bases, with 21 bases between the two germline ends. In germline, CDR1 is LNHDA, CDR2 SQIVND (reference sequence). The CDR3 DNA sequence: TGTGCCAGTAGTATAGATTTGATCGTGTCAGAGAACTTCTATGGCTACACCTTC. Residues: CASSIDLIVSENFYGYTF.

V is TRBV18 and J is TRBJ2-5; weak D call: TRBD2 (5 bases). Trimming removed 0 bases at V and 7 bases at J, with 12 bases between. The CDR3 is 14 amino acids. In germline, CDR1 is KGHSH, CDR2 LQKENI. The CDR3 DNA reads as TGTGCCAGCTCACCACCGTCTAGCTTGGGGACCCAGTACTTC. It encodes CASSPPSSLGTQYF.

V is TRBV11-3 and J is TRBJ2-2; a weak D match, TRBD2 (6 bases). V gave up 5 bases and J gave up 3 bases, with 10 bases separating them. The germline V gene encodes CDR1 SGHNT and CDR2 YENEEA. This CDR3 has 14 residues. The CDR3 loop is CASSRDFYTGELFF. The CDR3 DNA reads as TGTGCCAGCAGCCGGGACTTCTACACCGGGGAGCTGTTTTTT.

The chain joins TRBV6-8 to TRBJ1-6; 10 bases map to TRBD1. The CDR3 covers 14 residues. The germline CDR1 and CDR2 sequences are MNHGY and SAAAGT. Unmatched junction bases numbered 7, after V lost 7 bases and J lost 10 bases. CDR3 sequence (DNA): TGTGCCAGCAATAAAGGGACAGGGGAATCACCCCTCCACTTT. Its protein product is CASNKGTGESPLHF.

The J gene is TRBJ2-1, the V gene TRBV19; D remains unclear. Germline CDR1 LNHDA, CDR2 SQIVND (reference sequence). The CDR3 contains 11 residues. With 6 bases removed from V and 12 bases from J, the gap between germline ends came to 12 bases. The CDR3 region has the DNA TGTGCCAGTAGGACAAATTATAGGCAGTTCTTC. It translates to CASRTNYRQFF.

This clone was found once. The chain's CDR3 is CASSPPGLSGGRDEQFF. CDR3 nucleotide sequence: TGTGCCAGCTCACCACCGGGTCTTAGCGGAGGGAGGGATGAGCAGTTCTTC. This chain joins TRBV18 and TRBJ2-1, with 7 bases lining up with TRBD2. The CDR3 is 17 residues long. Germline trimming cut 0 bases from V and 8 bases from J; bases unmatched to any gene: 13. Germline lookup yields CDR1 KGHSH and CDR2 LQKENI.

V gene TRBV6-4 combines with J gene TRBJ2-7; D might be TRBD1 (6 bases). The CDR3 contains 14 residues. V dropped 5 bases and J dropped 4 bases, with 15 bases sitting between them. The germline V gene has CDR1 MRHNA and CDR2 SNTAGT. As DNA, the CDR3 is TGTGCCAGCAGTTACACGAAAGGACAGTACGAGCAGTACTTC. This codes for CASSYTKGQYEQYF.

The V and J genes are TRBV23-1 and TRBJ2-7; 7 bases align to TRBD2. TRBV23-1 is designated an ORF whose function remains uncertain. The CDR3 has 14 amino acids. Unmatched junction bases numbered 2, after V lost 2 bases and J lost 1 base. The CDR3 DNA follows: TGCGCCAGCAGTCAAAGGGGAGGGTCCTACGAGCAGTACTTC. Its protein is CASSQRGGSYEQYF.

The V and J genes are TRBV29-1 and TRBJ2-7; D not resolved. The CDR3 runs 12 residues. Germline CDR1 and CDR2: SQVTM and ANQGSEA. Trimming took 4 bases from V and 3 from J, leaving 10 bases between them. CDR3 in amino acids: CSVGGGNYEQYF. DNA of the CDR3: TGCAGCGTTGGAGGCGGCAACTACGAGCAGTACTTC.

The chain couples TRBV19 to TRBJ2-2; weak D call: TRBD1 (6 bases). The length of the CDR3 is 15 residues. Germline V CDR1 and CDR2: LNHDA, SQIVND (reference sequence). The V end lost 7 bases, the J end lost 6 bases, and 18 bases lay between the germline ends. The CDR3 coding sequence is TGTGCCAGTATCCCTGGATGGGGGCCAGCCGGGGAGCTGTTTTTT. This sequence encodes CASIPGWGPAGELFF. The variable domain in full, completed from reference TRBV19 and TRBJ2-2, reads DGGITQSPKYLFRKEGQNVTLSCEQNLNHDAMYWYRQDPGQGLRLIYYSQIVNDFQKGDIAEGYSVSREKKESFPLTVTSAQKNPTAFYLCASIPGWGPAGELFFGEGSRLTVL.

V gene TRBV11-3 combines with J gene TRBJ1-1; D is ambiguous. The CDR3 is 14 residues long. Germline V CDR1 and CDR2: SGHNT, YENEEA. V was cut by 6 bases and J by 11 bases, with 22 bases left in between. The CDR3 loop is CASRRDDRGSSAFF. CDR3 DNA: TGTGCCAGCAGACGAGACGATCGGGGTTCCTCGGCTTTCTTT.

This clone appeared a single time. The chain is built from TRBV18 and TRBJ1-1, with D possibly being TRBD1 (5 bases). The germline gives CDR1 KGHSH, CDR2 LQKENI. The CDR3 runs 13 residues. Trimming took off 6 bases at V and 1 base at J, with 9 bases between the two ends. In nucleotides, the CDR3 is TGTGCCAGCTCCACGACAGAGAACACTGAAGCTTTCTTT. Translation: CASSTTENTEAFF. The full variable domain, in which reference TRBV18 and TRBJ1-1 provide the parts outside the CDR3, is NAGVMQNPRHLVRRRGQEARLRCSPMKGHSHVYWYRQLPEEGLKFMVYLQKENIIDESGMPKERFSAEFPKEGPSILRIQQVVRGDSAAYFCASSTTENTEAFFGQGTRLTVV.

The chain has TRBV7-8 and TRBJ2-1; 10 bases fit TRBD2. The V and J ends lost 5 bases and 4 bases, in that order; junction bases with no gene match: 5. There are 15 residues in the CDR3. Germline CDR1 SGHVS, CDR2 FQNEAQ. The CDR3 sequence is CASSNLAGEYNEQFF. In nucleotides, the CDR3 is TGTGCCAGCAGCAATCTAGCGGGAGAGTACAATGAGCAGTTCTTC.

This clone was picked up a small number of times. The chain uses TRBV18 and TRBJ2-5; 10 bases are a match to TRBD2. The germline gives CDR1 KGHSH, CDR2 LQKENI. This CDR3 is built from 16 residues. Unmatched junction bases numbered 6, after V lost 0 bases and J lost 5 bases. CDR3 loop: CASSPPTLAGSETQYF. The CDR3 nucleotides read TGTGCCAGCTCACCACCCACACTAGCGGGAAGCGAGACCCAGTACTTC.

This clone has a handful of counts. The V and J genes are TRBV15 and TRBJ1-5, with 8 bases identical to TRBD1. CDR1 LNHNV and CDR2 YYDKDF come from the germline V gene (reference sequence). V trimming: 5 bases; J trimming: 4 bases; junction bases outside the gene matches: 7. This CDR3 region has 15 residues. The DNA for the CDR3 is TGTGCCACCAGCGGCCGGACAGGGCTAAATCAGCCCCAGCATTTT. It yields the protein CATSGRTGLNQPQHF.

V is TRBV19 and J is TRBJ1-6; 11 nucleotides align to TRBD1. Germline CDR1 and CDR2: LNHDA and SQIVND (reference sequence). This CDR3 spans 14 amino acids. The ends lost 4 bases at V and 10 bases at J; junction bases unmatched: 3. The CDR3: CASSTGQGESPLHF. The DNA of the CDR3 is TGTGCCAGTAGTACGGGACAGGGGGAATCACCCCTCCACTTT.

V usage is TRBV9 and J usage is TRBJ2-1; no firm D call. V was cut by 0 bases and J by 1 base, with 8 bases left in between. The CDR3 has 15 amino acids. The germline V gene has CDR1 SGDLS and CDR2 YYNGEE. Written as DNA, the CDR3 is TGTGCCAGCAGCGTAGTGGCAGAATCCTACAATGAGCAGTTCTTC. The encoded protein is CASSVVAESYNEQFF. Looking up the rest from reference TRBV9 and TRBJ2-1 gives the full variable domain: DSGVTQTPKHLITATGQRVTLRCSPRSGDLSVYWYQQSLDQGLQFLIQYYNGEERAKGNILERFSAQQFPDLHSELNLSSLELGDSALYFCASSVVAESYNEQFFGPGTRLTVL.

The chain couples TRBV19 to TRBJ1-1; D might be TRBD1 (5 bases). V dropped 5 bases and J dropped 0 bases, with 16 bases sitting between them. Germline V gene sequence: CDR1 LNHDA, CDR2 SQIVND (reference sequence). The CDR3 is made up of 16 amino acids. The CDR3 bases are TGTGCCAGTAGTCCCGGGACGTCTATTATGAACACTGAAGCTTTCTTT. Amino acid sequence: CASSPGTSIMNTEAFF.